These T cell receptor beta chains were read from a single sample in a study of shared clonotypes between healthy human individuals. Some clones are missing from TCRdb's copy, which holds only in-frame ones; the method was immunoSEQ multiplex PCR. The sample holds some 2,000,000 clones; 95% are singletons and the top ten take 0.1% to 0.15%. The sequenced sample was naive CD4+ T cells sorted from blood. All receptors come from a man between 18 and 35 years old in good health. Each CDR3 is given with its conserved first and last residue. D genes are given only for firm matches. Clone size is given for some rows only: seen once, a few or many times, or a class if the clone is expanded.

- TRBJ2-3 TRBV9 TRBD2 TGTGCCAGCAGCTTCCGGACTAGCGGAGATACGCAGTATTTT CASSFRTSGDTQYF
- TRBJ1-1 TRBV5-6 - TGTGCCAGCAGCTGGGACGGTCTGAACACTGAAGCTTTCTTT CASSWDGLNTEAFF
- TRBJ2-4 TRBV2 - TGTGCCAGCAGTGAACGGGCGGCCAAAAACATTCAGTACTTC CASSERAAKNIQYF
- TRBJ2-1 TRBV10-1 - TGCGCCAGCAGTGATTGGGGGAACTACAATGAGCAGTTCTTC CASSDWGNYNEQFF
- TRBJ1-1 TRBV5-1 - TGCGCCAGCTCCCGGGGGGTGAACACTGAAGCTTTCTTT CASSRGVNTEAFF
- TRBJ2-2 TRBV11-2 - TGTGCCAGCAGCTTAGCGGTGGGGGGAGTCCCCGGGGAGCTGTTTTTT CASSLAVGGVPGELFF
- TRBJ2-7 TRBV11-2 TRBD1 TGTGCCAGCAGCTCCGACAGGGCTGTGCAGTACTTC CASSSDRAVQYF
- TRBJ2-2 TRBV30 - TGTGCCTGGAGCGGGAGTAGGGCCGGGGAGCTGTTTTTT CAWSGSRAGELFF
- TRBJ2-5 TRBV5-1 - TGCGCCAGCAGCCGACCGGGAGAGACCCAGTACTTC CASSRPGETQYF
- TRBJ1-5 TRBV6-6 TRBD1 TGTGCCAGCAGCGATCGACAGGGCGGTATCAATCAGCCCCAGCATTTT CASSDRQGGINQPQHF
- TRBJ1-5 TRBV28 - TGTGCCAGCGCGACTAACAATCAGCCCCAGCATTTT CASATNNQPQHF
- TRBJ2-1 TRBV7-7 - TGTGCTAGCAGCCCCGACAGTTACAATGAGCAGTTCTTC CASSPDSYNEQFF
- TRBJ2-2 TRBV11-3 - TGTGCCAGCAGCTTAGACTCCGGGACATATACCGGGGAGCTGTTTTTT CASSLDSGTYTGELFF
- TRBJ2-1 TRBV7-6 - TGTGCCAGCAGCTTTAATAGTCCCGGGACTTTGAGCTCCTACAATGAGCAGTTCTTC CASSFNSPGTLSSYNEQFF
once TRBJ2-7 TRBV30 - TGTGCCTGGAGTGTACAGCAGGGTCCCTACGAGCAGTACTTC CAWSVQQGPYEQYF
- TRBJ2-5 TRBV5-4 TRBD1 TGTGCCAGCAGCCGGACAGGACCCCCGGAGACCCAGTACTTC CASSRTGPPETQYF
- TRBJ2-3 TRBV7-2 TRBD1 TGTGCCAGCAGCTTATATCGGGGACAGACCACAGATACGCAGTATTTT CASSLYRGQTTDTQYF
- TRBJ1-6 TRBV7-9 - TGTGCCAGCTCATCCGGCTCCTATAATTCACCCCTCCACTTT CASSSGSYNSPLHF
- TRBJ2-5 TRBV9 - TGTGCCAGCAGCGTAGAAAGTGGGACCCAGTACTTC CASSVESGTQYF
- TRBJ2-3 TRBV5-1 - TGCGCCAGCAGCTTGTTGGGTCGAAGCACAGATACGCAGTATTTT CASSLLGRSTDTQYF
- TRBJ1-1 TRBV2 TRBD1 TGTGCCAGCAGAGTTACAGGGGTGAACACTGAAGCTTTCTTT CASRVTGVNTEAFF
- TRBJ2-7 TRBV5-4 TRBD2 TGTGCCAGCAGCTTCGGCGGGAGGGCCTCCGAGCAGTACTTC CASSFGGRASEQYF
- TRBJ2-7 TRBV7-9 - TGTGCCAGCAGCTTAGAAAGTACCTACTACGAGCAGTACTTC CASSLESTYYEQYF
- TRBJ1-3 TRBV10-3 - TGTGCCATCAGTGAGACCTCCGGGCCCCATAGTTCTGGAAACACCATATATTTT CAISETSGPHSSGNTIYF